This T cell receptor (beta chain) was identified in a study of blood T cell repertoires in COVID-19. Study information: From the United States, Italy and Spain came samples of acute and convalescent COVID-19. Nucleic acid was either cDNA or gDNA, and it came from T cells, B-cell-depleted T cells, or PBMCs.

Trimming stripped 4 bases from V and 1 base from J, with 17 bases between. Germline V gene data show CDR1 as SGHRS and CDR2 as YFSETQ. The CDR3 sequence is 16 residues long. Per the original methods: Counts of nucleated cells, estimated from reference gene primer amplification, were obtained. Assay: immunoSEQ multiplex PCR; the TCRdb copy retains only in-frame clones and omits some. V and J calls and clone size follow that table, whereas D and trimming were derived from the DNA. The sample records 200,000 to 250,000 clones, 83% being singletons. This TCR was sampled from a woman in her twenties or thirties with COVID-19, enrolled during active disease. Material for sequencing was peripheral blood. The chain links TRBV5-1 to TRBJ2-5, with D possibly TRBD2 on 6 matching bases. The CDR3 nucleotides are TGCGCCAGCAGCCTAGAGATGGGGGGTAGCCAAGAGACCCAGTACTTC. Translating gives CASSLEMGGSQETQYF.